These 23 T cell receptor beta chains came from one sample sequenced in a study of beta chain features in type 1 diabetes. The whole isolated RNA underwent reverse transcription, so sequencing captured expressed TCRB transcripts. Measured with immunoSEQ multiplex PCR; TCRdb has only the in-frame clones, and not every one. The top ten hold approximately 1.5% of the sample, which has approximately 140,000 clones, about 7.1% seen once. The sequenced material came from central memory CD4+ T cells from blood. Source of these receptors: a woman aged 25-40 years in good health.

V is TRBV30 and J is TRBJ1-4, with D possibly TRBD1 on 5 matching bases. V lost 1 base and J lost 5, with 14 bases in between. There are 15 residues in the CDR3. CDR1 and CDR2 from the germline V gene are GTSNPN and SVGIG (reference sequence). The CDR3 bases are TGTGCCTGGAGTGCTATAGGGGATAAAAATGAAAAACTGTTTTTT. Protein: CAWSAIGDKNEKLFF.

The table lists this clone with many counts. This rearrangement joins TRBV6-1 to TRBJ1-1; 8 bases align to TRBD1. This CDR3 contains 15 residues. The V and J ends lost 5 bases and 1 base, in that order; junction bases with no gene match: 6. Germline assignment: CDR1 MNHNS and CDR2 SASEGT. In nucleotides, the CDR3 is TGTGCCAGCAGTTTGTGGACAGGGACGAACACTGAAGCTTTCTTT. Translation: CASSLWTGTNTEAFF.

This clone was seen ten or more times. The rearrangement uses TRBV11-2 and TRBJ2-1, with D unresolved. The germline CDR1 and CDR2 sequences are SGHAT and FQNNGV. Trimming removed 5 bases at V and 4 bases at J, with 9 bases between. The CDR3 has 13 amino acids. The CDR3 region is CASSNFEYNEQFF. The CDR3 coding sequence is TGTGCCAGCAGCAATTTCGAGTACAATGAGCAGTTCTTC.

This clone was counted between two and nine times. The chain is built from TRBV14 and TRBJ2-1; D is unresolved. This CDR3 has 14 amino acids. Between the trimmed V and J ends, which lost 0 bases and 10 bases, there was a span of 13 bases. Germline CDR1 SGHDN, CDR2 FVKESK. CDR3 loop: CASSQDSLQVEQFF. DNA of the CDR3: TGTGCCAGCAGCCAAGATTCCCTCCAGGTCGAGCAGTTCTTC.

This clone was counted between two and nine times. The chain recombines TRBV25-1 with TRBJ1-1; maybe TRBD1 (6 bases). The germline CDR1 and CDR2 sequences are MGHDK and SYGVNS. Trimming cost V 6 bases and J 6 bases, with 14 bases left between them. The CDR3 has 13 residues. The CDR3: CASSRQGKAEAFF. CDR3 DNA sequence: TGTGCCAGCAGCCGGCAGGGGAAGGCTGAAGCTTTCTTT.

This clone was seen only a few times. CDR3 in DNA: TGTGCCAGCAGCTTAACAGGGTTTGGCTACACCTTC. As protein: CASSLTGFGYTF. The genes are TRBV11-1 and TRBJ1-2; D perhaps matches TRBD1 (6 bases). The CDR3 has 12 amino acids. Germline assignment: CDR1 SGHAT and CDR2 FQDESV (reference sequence). The V and J ends lost 2 bases and 7 bases respectively, with 8 bases between them.

In DNA, the CDR3 is TGTGCCAGCACACAGGACCGGGGATCCACTGAAGCTTTCTTT. This sequence encodes CASTQDRGSTEAFF. V is TRBV18 and J is TRBJ1-1; weak D call: TRBD1 (5 bases). This CDR3 spans 14 amino acids. Deletions cut 8 bases from V and 4 bases from J, with 17 bases between. Germline CDR1 and CDR2: KGHSH and LQKENI.

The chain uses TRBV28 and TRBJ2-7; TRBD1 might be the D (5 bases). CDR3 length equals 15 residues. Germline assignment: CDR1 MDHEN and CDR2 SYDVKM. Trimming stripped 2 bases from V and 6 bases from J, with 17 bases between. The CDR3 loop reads CASSLGFYSRGEQYF. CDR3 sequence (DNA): TGTGCCAGCAGTTTAGGTTTCTACTCAAGGGGCGAGCAGTACTTC. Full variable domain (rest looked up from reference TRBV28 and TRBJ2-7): DVKVTQSSRYLVKRTGEKVFLECVQDMDHENMFWYRQDPGLGLRLIYFSYDVKMKEKGDIPEGYSVSREKKERFSLILESASTNQTSMYLCASSLGFYSRGEQYFGPGTRLTVT.

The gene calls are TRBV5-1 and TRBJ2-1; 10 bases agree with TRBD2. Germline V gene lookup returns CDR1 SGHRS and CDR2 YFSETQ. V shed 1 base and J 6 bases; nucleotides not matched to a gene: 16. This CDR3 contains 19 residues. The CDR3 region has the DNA TGCGCCAGCAGCTTGAGGGGCTGCGAGCCAGCGGGAGGGTGCAATGAGCAGTTCTTC. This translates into CASSLRGCEPAGGCNEQFF.

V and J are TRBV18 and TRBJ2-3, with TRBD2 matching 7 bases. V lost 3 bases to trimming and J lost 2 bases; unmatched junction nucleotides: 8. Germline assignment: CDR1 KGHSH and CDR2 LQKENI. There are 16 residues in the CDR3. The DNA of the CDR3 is TGTGCCAGCTCACCCCGGGGGGACGGATCCACAGATACGCAGTATTTT. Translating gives CASSPRGDGSTDTQYF.

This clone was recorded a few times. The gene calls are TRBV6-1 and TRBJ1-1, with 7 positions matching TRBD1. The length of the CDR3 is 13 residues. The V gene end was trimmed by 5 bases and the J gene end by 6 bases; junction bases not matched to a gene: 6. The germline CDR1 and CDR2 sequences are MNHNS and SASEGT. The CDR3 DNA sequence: TGTGCCAGCAGTCTAACAGGGGTAGCTGAAGCTTTCTTT. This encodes CASSLTGVAEAFF.

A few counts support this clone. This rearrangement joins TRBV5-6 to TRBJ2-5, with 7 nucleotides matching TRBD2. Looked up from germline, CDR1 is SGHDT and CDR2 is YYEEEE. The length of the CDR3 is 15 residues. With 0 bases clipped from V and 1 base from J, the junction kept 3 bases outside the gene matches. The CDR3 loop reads CASSLASGGQETQYF. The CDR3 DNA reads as TGTGCCAGCAGCTTGGCTAGCGGAGGCCAAGAGACCCAGTACTTC.

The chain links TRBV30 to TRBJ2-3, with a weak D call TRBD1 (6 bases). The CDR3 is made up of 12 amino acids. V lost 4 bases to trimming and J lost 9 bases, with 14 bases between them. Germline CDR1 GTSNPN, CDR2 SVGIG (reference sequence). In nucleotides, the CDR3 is TGTGCCTGGACTTTGACAGGTACGACGCAGTATTTT. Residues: CAWTLTGTTQYF.

Written as DNA, the CDR3 is TGTGCCTGGAGTGAATCAGGGACCGGGGAGCTGTTTTTT. Encoded protein: CAWSESGTGELFF. The chain links TRBV30 to TRBJ2-2; the D gene is possibly TRBD1 (5 bases). The CDR3 covers 13 residues. Germline-derived CDR1 and CDR2 are GTSNPN and SVGIG (reference sequence). The germline V and J ends were trimmed by 1 base and 5 bases, with 8 bases remaining between them.

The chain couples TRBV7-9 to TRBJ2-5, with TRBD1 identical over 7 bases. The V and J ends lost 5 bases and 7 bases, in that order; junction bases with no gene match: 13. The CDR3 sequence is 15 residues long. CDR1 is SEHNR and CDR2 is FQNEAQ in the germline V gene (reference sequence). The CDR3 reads CASSPSDRVLGTQYF. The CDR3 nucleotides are TGTGCCAGCAGCCCGAGTGACAGGGTGTTGGGGACCCAGTACTTC.

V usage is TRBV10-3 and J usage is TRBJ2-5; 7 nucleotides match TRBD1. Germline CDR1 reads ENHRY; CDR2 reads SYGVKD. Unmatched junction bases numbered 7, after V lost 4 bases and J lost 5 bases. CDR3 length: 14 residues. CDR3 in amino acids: CAISGQGHGETQYF. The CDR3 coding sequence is TGTGCCATCAGTGGACAGGGCCACGGGGAGACCCAGTACTTC.

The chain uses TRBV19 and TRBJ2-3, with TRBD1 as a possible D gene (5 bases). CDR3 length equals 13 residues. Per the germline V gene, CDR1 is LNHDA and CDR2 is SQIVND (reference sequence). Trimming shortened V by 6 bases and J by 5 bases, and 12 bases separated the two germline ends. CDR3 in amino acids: CASSPDRRDTQYF. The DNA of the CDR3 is TGTGCCAGTAGCCCTGACAGAAGAGATACGCAGTATTTT.

DNA of the CDR3: TGTGCCAGTAGCAGCACTAGCGCCTACACAGATACGCAGTATTTT. Encoded protein: CASSSTSAYTDTQYF. The V call is TRBV19, the J call TRBJ2-3; TRBD2 aligns across 7 bases. The CDR3 has 15 residues. V was pared by 6 bases and J by 2 bases, with 8 bases of the junction left unmatched. CDR1 LNHDA and CDR2 SQIVND come from the germline V gene (reference sequence).

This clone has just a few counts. CDR3 coding DNA: TGCAGTGCCAAGAGGGGGTATGGCTACACCTTC. This codes for CSAKRGYGYTF. This chain connects TRBV20-1 to TRBJ1-2; D possibly corresponds to TRBD1 (6 bases). Trimming left V 6 bases short and J 5 bases short, with 10 bases between. The CDR3 spans 11 residues. CDR1 is DFQATT, CDR2 SNEGSKA, per germline (reference sequence).

In nucleotides, the CDR3 is TGTGCCAGCAGTGATTCAGGAGCGGGGAACACCGGGGAGCTGTTTTTT. It specifies CASSDSGAGNTGELFF. The chain has TRBV2 and TRBJ2-2; D perhaps matches TRBD2 (6 bases). Trimming stripped 3 bases from V and 1 base from J, with 12 bases between. Germline V gives CDR1 SNHLY, CDR2 FYNNEI. This CDR3 has 16 residues.

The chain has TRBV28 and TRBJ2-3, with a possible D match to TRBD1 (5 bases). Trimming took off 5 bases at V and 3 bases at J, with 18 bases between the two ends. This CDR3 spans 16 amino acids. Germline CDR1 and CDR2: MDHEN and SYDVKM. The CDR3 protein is CASSAHLGVGTDTQYF. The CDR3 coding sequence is TGTGCCAGCAGTGCCCATTTAGGGGTGGGGACAGATACGCAGTATTTT.

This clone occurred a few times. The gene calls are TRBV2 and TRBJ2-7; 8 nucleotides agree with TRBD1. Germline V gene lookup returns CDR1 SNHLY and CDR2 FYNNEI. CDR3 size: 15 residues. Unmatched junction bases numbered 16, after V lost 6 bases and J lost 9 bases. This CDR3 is CASRPRGRPNEGQYF. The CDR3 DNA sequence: TGTGCCAGCAGACCCAGGGGGCGCCCAAACGAGGGGCAGTACTTC.

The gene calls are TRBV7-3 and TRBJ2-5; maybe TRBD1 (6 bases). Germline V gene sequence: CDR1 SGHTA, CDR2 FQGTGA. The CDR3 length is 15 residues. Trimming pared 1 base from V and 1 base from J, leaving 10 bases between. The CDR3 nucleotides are TGTGCCAGCAGCTTAAACGCCAGGGGCCAAGAGACCCAGTACTTC. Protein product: CASSLNARGQETQYF.